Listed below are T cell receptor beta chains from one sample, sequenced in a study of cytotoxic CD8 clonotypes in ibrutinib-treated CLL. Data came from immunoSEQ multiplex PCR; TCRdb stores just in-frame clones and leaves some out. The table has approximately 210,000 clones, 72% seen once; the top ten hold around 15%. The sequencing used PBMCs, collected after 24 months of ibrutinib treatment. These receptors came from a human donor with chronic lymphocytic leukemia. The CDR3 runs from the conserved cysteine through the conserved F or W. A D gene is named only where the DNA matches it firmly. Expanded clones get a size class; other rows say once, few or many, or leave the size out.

TGCGCCAGCAGCTTTTCCCGGGACAGGGTATTAACCCAGTACTTC,CASSFSRDRVLTQYF,TRBV4-3,TRBD1,TRBJ2-5,.
TGTGCCAGCAGGACAGGGTTCACTGAAGCTTTCTTT,CASRTGFTEAFF,TRBV2,TRBD1,TRBJ1-1,.
TGTGCCAGCAGTTTCGGAGGGCACCAAAACATTCAGTACTTC,CASSFGGHQNIQYF,TRBV27,.,TRBJ2-4,.
TGTGCCAGCAGCTGGAACAGGGGGAGGGACTATGGCTACACCTTC,CASSWNRGRDYGYTF,TRBV13,TRBD1,TRBJ1-2,.
TGTGCCAGCAGTGGGGGGAAGAGGGAGACCCAGTACTTC,CASSGGKRETQYF,TRBV28,.,TRBJ2-5,.
TGTGCCAGCAGCCCCATAGACGGGCTCTCCTACGAGCAGTACTTC,CASSPIDGLSYEQYF,TRBV7-7,.,TRBJ2-7,.
TGTGCCAGCAGTTCCCCTCCCCCGGTTAGCAATCAGCCCCAGCATTTT,CASSSPPPVSNQPQHF,TRBV28,.,TRBJ1-5,.
TGTGCCAGCAGTGCCTCCGGGACTAGCGGGATTTATGAGCAGTACTTC,CASSASGTSGIYEQYF,TRBV2,TRBD2,TRBJ2-7,.
TGTGCCACCAGCAGAGGGAATGCAGGGGAGGACACCATATATTTT,CATSRGNAGEDTIYF,TRBV15,.,TRBJ1-3,.
TGTGCCATCAGGAGTGGACAGGGGGCTTACGAGCAGTACTTC,CAIRSGQGAYEQYF,TRBV10-3,TRBD1,TRBJ2-7,once
TGTGCCAGCAGTCCGGACCAATCCTACGAGCAGTACTTC,CASSPDQSYEQYF,TRBV27,.,TRBJ2-7,.
TGTGCCAGTAGTATAGGAAACACCGGGGAGCTGTTTTTT,CASSIGNTGELFF,TRBV19,.,TRBJ2-2,.
TGTGCCAGCAGCTTAGGATGGCAGGGTGGCACTGAAGCTTTCTTT,CASSLGWQGGTEAFF,TRBV11-1,.,TRBJ1-1,.
TGTGCCAGCAGCTTAGTCGCGGTCGAACCTGGGGCCAACGTCCTGACTTTC,CASSLVAVEPGANVLTF,TRBV11-1,.,TRBJ2-6,.
TGTGCCAGCAGCTCAACGAACGGATACAATGAGCAGTTCTTC,CASSSTNGYNEQFF,TRBV11-2,.,TRBJ2-1,.
TGTGCCAGCAGCTCCCCGAGAGGGGGCAGGTATGGCTACACCTTC,CASSSPRGGRYGYTF,TRBV11-2,TRBD1,TRBJ1-2,many